Below, one T cell receptor beta chain is given with its context. Its target is unknown. This record belongs to a study of PD-1 blockade in classical Hodgkin lymphoma. Deletions cut 3 bases from V and 8 bases from J, with 20 bases between. This CDR3 is built from 16 residues. CDR1 KGHSH and CDR2 LQKENI come from the germline V gene. Regarding time point: cycle 4 day 1 (C4D1), after 6 weeks of nivolumab. After autologous stem cell transplantation all patients relapsed, and prior brentuximab vedotin exposure differed between cohorts. Thawed PBMCs underwent magnetic negative selection to yield purified CD4+ T cells. The study, taken as a whole, reports: CD8+ TCR diversity did not rise significantly by C4D1, unlike CD4+.

Some clones are missing from TCRdb's copy, which holds only in-frame ones; the method was immunoSEQ multiplex PCR. In the table there are 20,000 or so clones, around four fifths of which are singletons. The TCR sequence derives from a human donor with classical Hodgkin lymphoma. The chain is built from TRBV18 and TRBJ2-4; D may match TRBD1 or TRBD2 (5 bases each). Source: CD4+ T cells from blood, taken before the fourth cycle of nivolumab. CDR3 amino acids: CASSPQRNLRGHIQYF. CDR3 sequence (DNA): TGTGCCAGCTCACCCCAGCGGAATCTGAGGGGACACATTCAGTACTTC.